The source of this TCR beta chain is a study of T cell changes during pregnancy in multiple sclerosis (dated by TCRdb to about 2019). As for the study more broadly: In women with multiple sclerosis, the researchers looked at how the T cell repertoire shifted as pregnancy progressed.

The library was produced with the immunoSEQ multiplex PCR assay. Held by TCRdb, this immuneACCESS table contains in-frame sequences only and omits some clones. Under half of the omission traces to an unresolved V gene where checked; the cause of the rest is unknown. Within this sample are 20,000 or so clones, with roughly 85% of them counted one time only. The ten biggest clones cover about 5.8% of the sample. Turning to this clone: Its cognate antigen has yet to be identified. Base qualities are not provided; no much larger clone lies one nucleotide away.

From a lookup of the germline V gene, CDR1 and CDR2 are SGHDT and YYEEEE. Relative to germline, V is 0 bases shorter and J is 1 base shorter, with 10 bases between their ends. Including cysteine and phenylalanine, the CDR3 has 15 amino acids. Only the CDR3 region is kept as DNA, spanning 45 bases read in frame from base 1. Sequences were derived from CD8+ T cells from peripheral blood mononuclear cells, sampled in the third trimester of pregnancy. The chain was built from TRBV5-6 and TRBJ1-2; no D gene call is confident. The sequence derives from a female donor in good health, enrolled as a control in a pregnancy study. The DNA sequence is TGTGCCAGCAGCTTGGTCGGGATCCGTAACTATGGCTACACCTTC. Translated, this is CASSLVGIRNYGYTF. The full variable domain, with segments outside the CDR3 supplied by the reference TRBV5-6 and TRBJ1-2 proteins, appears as DAGVTQSPTHLIKTRGQQVTLRCSPKSGHDTVSWYQQALGQGPQFIFQYYEEEERQRGNFPDRFSGHQFPNYSSELNVNALLLGDSALYLCASSLVGIRNYGYTFGSGTRLTVV.